This T cell receptor beta chain was identified during a study of blood T cell repertoires in COVID-19. As for the study in general: The origin of the acute and convalescent COVID-19 samples was the United States, Italy and Spain.

This clone was found once. V lost 6 bases to trimming and J lost 3 bases; unmatched junction nucleotides: 2. CDR3 size: 13 residues. CDR1 and CDR2 from the germline V gene are MNHEY and SVGAGI. Repertoires were generated with immunoSEQ multiplex PCR, while TCRdb's copy carries only in-frame clones and drops some. Among 350,000 or so clones listed, approximately 90% were seen once. This chain joins TRBV6-5 and TRBJ2-1; 7 bases agree with TRBD1. The specimen sequenced was peripheral blood. The TCR sequence derives from a woman between 55 and 75 years old with COVID-19, enrolled during active disease. Written as DNA, the CDR3 is TGTGCCAGCAGGGCAGGGGGCTACAATGAGCAGTTCTTC. It codes for CASRAGGYNEQFF.